Presented here are 17 T cell receptor beta chains from one specimen sequenced in a study of blood T cell repertoires in COVID-19. The repertoire was sequenced with immunoSEQ multiplex PCR; TCRdb's copy has only in-frame clones and lacks some. The table has 200,000 to 250,000 clones, more than 75% seen once. Sequences were obtained from peripheral blood. These receptors originate from a man aged 50 to 60 with COVID-19, enrolled during active disease.

The chain employs TRBV27 and TRBJ1-6; 12 bases map to TRBD1. Germline V gives CDR1 MNHEY, CDR2 SMNVEV (reference sequence). The length of the CDR3 is 13 residues. Trimming cost V 9 bases and J 9 bases; bases outside gene matches: 3. This CDR3 is CASGTGGISPLHF. DNA for the CDR3: TGTGCCAGTGGGACAGGGGGCATTTCACCCCTCCACTTT.

This rearrangement joins TRBV11-2 to TRBJ2-5, with 11 bases matching TRBD2. This CDR3 comprises 15 residues. The germline V gene has CDR1 SGHAT and CDR2 FQNNGV. Losses at the gene ends were 5 bases for V and 4 bases for J; bases not matched to a gene: 6. CDR3 region: CASSPLAGGVETQYF. CDR3 bases: TGTGCCAGCAGCCCGCTAGCGGGAGGTGTAGAGACCCAGTACTTC.

V and J are TRBV9 and TRBJ2-1; D might be TRBD1 (6 bases). Germline assignment: CDR1 SGDLS and CDR2 YYNGEE. This CDR3 has 12 residues. Trimming cost V 3 bases and J 10 bases, with 11 bases left between them. The CDR3 DNA reads as TGTGCCAGCAGCGCTGCCGGACAGGAGCAGTTCTTC. Amino acids: CASSAAGQEQFF.

V is TRBV9 and J is TRBJ2-3, with 15 positions matching TRBD2. The CDR3 extends over 17 amino acids. The germline CDR1 and CDR2 sequences are SGDLS and YYNGEE. The trim removed 3 bases at V and 0 bases at J, leaving 2 bases unmatched. The CDR3 DNA is TGTGCCAGCAGCGCCGGGACTAGCGGGGGGAGCACAGATACGCAGTATTTT. Its translation: CASSAGTSGGSTDTQYF.

The genes are TRBV30 and TRBJ1-1; TRBD1 agrees at 7 bases. In germline, CDR1 is GTSNPN, CDR2 SVGIG (reference sequence). The CDR3 covers 14 residues. Trimming cost V 4 bases and J 0 bases; bases outside gene matches: 5. This CDR3 is CAWNRDSLNTEAFF. The CDR3 DNA reads as TGTGCCTGGAATCGGGACAGCCTGAACACTGAAGCTTTCTTT.

This chain links TRBV5-4 with TRBJ2-5; 15 nucleotides agree with TRBD2. Germline V gene lookup returns CDR1 SGHNT and CDR2 YYREEE (reference sequence). CDR3 length equals 16 residues. The junction had 4 bases not matched to a gene; V was cut back by 3 bases and J by 4 bases. CDR3 loop: CASSSWTSGGAETQYF. CDR3 bases: TGTGCCAGCAGCTCCTGGACTAGCGGGGGGGCAGAGACCCAGTACTTC.

This chain uses TRBV6-2 or TRBV6-3 with TRBJ2-3; TRBD2 aligns across 10 bases. The junction had 17 bases not matched to a gene; V was cut back by 1 base and J by 1 base. The CDR3 runs 21 residues. CDR1 is MNHEY, CDR2 SVGEGT, per germline. The CDR3: CASSYLGATSGPPRGTDTQYF. In DNA, the CDR3 is TGTGCCAGCAGTTACTTGGGTGCGACTAGCGGGCCCCCGAGGGGCACAGATACGCAGTATTTT.

The chain is built from TRBV4-1 and TRBJ1-3, with a possible D match to TRBD1 (5 bases). The V and J ends lost 1 base and 2 bases respectively, with 6 bases between them. Germline V gene sequence: CDR1 MGHRA, CDR2 YSYEKL. The CDR3 contains 14 residues. This CDR3 reads CASSQGQTGNTIYF. CDR3 nucleotides: TGCGCCAGCAGCCAAGGACAGACTGGAAACACCATATATTTT.

The chain is built from TRBV7-9 and TRBJ2-7; 7 bases are a match to TRBD2. CDR1 and CDR2 from the germline V gene are SEHNR and FQNEAQ (reference sequence). The junction had 2 bases not matched to a gene; V was cut back by 1 base and J by 2 bases. The CDR3 has 14 residues. The CDR3 sequence: CASSLGEGPYEQYF. The CDR3 region has the DNA TGTGCCAGCAGCTTAGGGGAGGGCCCCTACGAGCAGTACTTC.

The V gene is TRBV5-8, the J gene TRBJ2-7; the D gene is possibly TRBD2 (5 bases). The CDR3 contains 15 residues. Germline V lookup: CDR1 SGHTS, CDR2 YDEGEE. V was shortened by 1 base and J by 2 bases, with 13 bases between the two germline ends. CDR3 nucleotide sequence: TGTGCCAGCAGCTTGTCCCCGGGATCCACCTACGAGCAGTACTTC. This encodes CASSLSPGSTYEQYF. Looking up the rest from reference TRBV5-8 and TRBJ2-7 gives the full variable domain: EAGVTQSPTHLIKTRGQQATLRCSPISGHTSVYWYQQALGLGLQFLLWYDEGEERNRGNFPPRFSGRQFPNYSSELNVNALELEDSALYLCASSLSPGSTYEQYFGPGTRLTVT.

J is TRBJ1-5 and V is TRBV28, with D uncertain. Trimming took off 2 bases at V and 4 bases at J, with 6 bases between the two ends. The CDR3 runs 13 residues. Germline CDR1 and CDR2: MDHEN and SYDVKM. CDR3 sequence: CASSLPSNQPQHF. The DNA of the CDR3 is TGTGCCAGCAGTTTACCTTCGAATCAGCCCCAGCATTTT.

V usage is TRBV6-6 and J usage is TRBJ1-2; D not resolved. V lost 6 bases and J 4 bases, leaving 18 bases between the germline ends. The germline V gene encodes CDR1 MNHNY and CDR2 SVGAGI (reference sequence). The CDR3 contains 15 residues. The CDR3 is CASRTPAGSGYGYTF. The CDR3 bases are TGTGCCAGCAGAACGCCCGCGGGTTCTGGCTATGGCTACACCTTC.

Only one count was recorded for this clone. The chain carries TRBV19 and TRBJ1-5; D is undetermined. The germline V and J ends were trimmed by 5 bases and 0 bases, with 2 bases remaining between them. The CDR3 has 12 amino acids. Per germline, CDR1 LNHDA and CDR2 SQIVND (reference sequence). The CDR3 sequence is CASSHSNQPQHF. CDR3 in DNA: TGTGCCAGTAGTCATAGCAATCAGCCCCAGCATTTT.

The chain joins TRBV19 to TRBJ2-2; the match to TRBD1 covers 9 bases. J gave up 5 bases and V 5 bases, and 3 bases lay outside the gene matches. CDR3 length: 14 residues. Germline V lookup: CDR1 LNHDA, CDR2 SQIVND (reference sequence). The DNA for the CDR3 is TGTGCCAGTAGTGGGACAGGGAGGACCGGGGAGCTGTTTTTT. Translation gives CASSGTGRTGELFF.

V usage is TRBV5-4 and J usage is TRBJ2-3, with a possible D match to TRBD2 (6 bases). Trimming took off 0 bases at V and 4 bases at J, with 18 bases between the two ends. The CDR3 is made up of 17 amino acids. Germline CDR1 is SGHNT and CDR2 is YYREEE (reference sequence). DNA of the CDR3: TGTGCCAGCAGCTTGGCCAGGACGGGAGCTTCGGCAGATACGCAGTATTTT. Encoded protein: CASSLARTGASADTQYF.

The rearrangement links TRBV6-1 to TRBJ1-1, with D maybe TRBD1 (5 bases). Germline V gene sequence: CDR1 MNHNS, CDR2 SASEGT. Trimming shortened V by 0 bases and J by 0 bases, and 14 bases separated the two germline ends. This CDR3 comprises 17 residues. The DNA of the CDR3 is TGTGCCAGCAGTGAAGCTGGATTGGGGCGGTTGAACACTGAAGCTTTCTTT. This codes for CASSEAGLGRLNTEAFF.

This clone came up once. V is TRBV29-1 and J is TRBJ1-2, with TRBD1 identical over 8 bases. CDR1 and CDR2 from the germline V gene are SQVTM and ANQGSEA. V was clipped by 4 bases and J by 2 bases; unmatched bases: 9. CDR3 length: 15 amino acids. The CDR3 spells CSVGNQTGVNYGYTF. The CDR3 coding sequence is TGCAGCGTTGGTAACCAGACAGGGGTCAACTATGGCTACACCTTC.